This T cell receptor (beta chain) was sequenced during a study of beta chain features in type 1 diabetes. This clone appeared a few times. Its antigen is currently unknown. Expressed TCRB transcripts were sequenced because the entire RNA isolate underwent reverse transcription. Sequenced by immunoSEQ multiplex PCR; TCRdb stores in-frame clones only, minus some. This sample has 300,000 to 350,000 clones; roughly 8.8% occur once, and the top ten carry about 1%. Study conclusions and caveats: Among patients with Type 1 diabetes, TCRB CDR3s were moderately but significantly shorter in every one of the four CD4+ subsets.

In germline, CDR1 is SGHRS, CDR2 YFSETQ. Germline trimming cut 4 bases from V and 4 bases from J; bases unmatched to any gene: 5. The CDR3 is 14 amino acids. Sequencing was carried out using central memory CD4+ T cells from blood. The rearrangement joins TRBV5-1 to TRBJ2-5; 9 nucleotides agree with TRBD1. The sequence derives from a man aged 25-45 years with type 1 diabetes. CDR3 in DNA: TGCGCCAGCAGCCAATCGACAGGGGGAGAGACCCAGTACTTC. It specifies CASSQSTGGETQYF.